This entry features one TCR beta chain sequence. The antigen is undetermined. Primers for the PCR totalled 60 Vbeta and 13 Jbeta. Clones were read by immunoSEQ multiplex PCR, and TCRdb kept only the in-frame ones, dropping some. The sample yields around 150,000 clones, about 75% seen once. CDR1 is MNHNS, CDR2 SASEGT, per germline. V lost 11 bases and J lost 3, with 5 bases in between. This CDR3 contains 9 residues. These data belong to a study of cytomegalovirus exposure and HLA in healthy donors. Overall study findings and caveats: A later analysis found that most CMV-associated TCR beta chains appeared HLA-restricted. The study labeled roughly 160 TCR beta chains cytomegalovirus-associated. Of the V segments, some could not be distinguished, including TRBV6-2 and TRBV6-3, and were excluded.

V usage is TRBV6-1 and J usage is TRBJ2-7; D is unclear. The specimen sequenced was PBMCs. This receptor was obtained from a female donor in good health and CMV-seronegative. CDR3 nucleotide sequence: TGTGCCGTCTACTACGAGCAGTACTTC. Protein: CAVYYEQYF.